Listed below are T cell receptor beta chains from one sample, sequenced in a study of vaccination and CD4 T cells after COVID-19. TCRdb reprocessed the PCR reads via MiXCR and lists one record per CDR3 protein. The sample shows some 20,000 distinct CDR3 sequences, 60% of them seen only once. The starting material was CD4+ T cells from blood, obtained after SARS-CoV-2 vaccination. These receptors all stem from a human donor who had recovered from COVID-19. Both conserved end residues are trimmed from each CDR3. The D gene is left open where the match is weak. Clone size, where shown, is once, few, many, or a class for clones that have expanded.

V gene	J gene	D gene	clone size	CDR3 protein
TRBV28	TRBJ2-5	TRBD2	NA	ASGRGTGQETQY
TRBV7-9	TRBJ1-1	NA	NA	ASSLDMNTEAF
TRBV20-1	TRBJ2-5	NA	NA	SARVPETQY
TRBV27	TRBJ2-2	NA	few	ASRGPRELF
TRBV2	TRBJ2-3	TRBD2	NA	ASSRGGREADRQY
TRBV20-1	TRBJ2-3	TRBD2	NA	SASSGFGGEGRTDTQY
TRBV19	TRBJ2-7	TRBD2	NA	ASGRVSDPYEQY
TRBV24-1	TRBJ2-3	NA	NA	ATSDSRGVDTQY
TRBV27	TRBJ1-6	NA	NA	ASRSRGSYNSPLH
TRBV6-1	TRBJ2-7	NA	few	ASSERLTSYEQY
TRBV24-1	TRBJ2-1	NA	NA	ATSDPGTTYNEQF
TRBV28	TRBJ1-2	TRBD1	NA	ASSLRQGNNYGYT
TRBV20-1	TRBJ1-6	NA	NA	SARDLEGKNSPLH
TRBV19	TRBJ1-1	NA	NA	ASSIGWQYEAF
TRBV5-4	TRBJ2-7	TRBD2	NA	ASSLATSGSKEQY
TRBV28	TRBJ1-5	NA	NA	ASTLAGRVRNQPQH
TRBV6-1	TRBJ2-1	TRBD2	NA	ASSIAGVAYNEQF
TRBV2	TRBJ1-5	TRBD1	NA	VSNLGTGDQPQH
TRBV7-6	TRBJ2-5	NA	NA	ASSRRATQETQY
TRBV6-1	TRBJ1-3	TRBD1	few	ASTWSQGDATIY
TRBV20-1	TRBJ1-2	TRBD1	once	SATRDSPIYGYT
TRBV12-3/TRBV12-4	TRBJ1-5	TRBD1	NA	ASSASRGQDNQPQH
TRBV2	TRBJ1-5	NA	few	ASSDLGVSNQPQH
TRBV5-1	TRBJ2-7	NA	once	ASSLQGEGEQY
TRBV24-1	TRBJ2-5	TRBD1	few	ATGTGAKETQY
TRBV28	TRBJ1-5	NA	once	ASSLLSGAQPQH
TRBV7-2	TRBJ2-7	NA	NA	ASNARAGVSYEQY
TRBV10-3	TRBJ2-3	NA	few	AISEFRVGTDTQY
TRBV20-1	TRBJ1-3	TRBD1	NA	SAPGQNAGNTIY
TRBV20-1	TRBJ1-5	NA	NA	SARDFGQLNNQPQH
TRBV29-1	TRBJ2-5	TRBD2	NA	SGELATQETQY
TRBV3-1	TRBJ1-5	NA	NA	ASSPGTVDQPQH
TRBV7-8	TRBJ2-5	TRBD2	NA	ASRTSGRAEAETQY
TRBV10-3	TRBJ2-3	TRBD2	NA	AISDWGGTDTQY
TRBV3-1	TRBJ2-7	TRBD2	NA	ASSQLPGLEIYEQY
TRBV27	TRBJ2-2	TRBD1	few	ASSSLDREELF
TRBV11-1	TRBJ2-3	NA	NA	ASSFGLERNTQY
TRBV4-1	TRBJ2-2	NA	NA	ASSQEAANTGELF
TRBV20-1	TRBJ1-3	TRBD1	NA	SAKRPGQTPPYSGNTIY
TRBV20-1	TRBJ2-1	TRBD2	NA	SASLSGSSYNEQF
TRBV28	TRBJ1-1	NA	NA	ASKAVENTEAF
TRBV7-9	TRBJ2-2	NA	NA	ASSLGPDTGELF
TRBV20-1	TRBJ2-7	TRBD2	NA	SAIAGYEQY
TRBV19	TRBJ1-6	NA	NA	ASSTQEGTSSPLH
TRBV6-5	TRBJ1-6	NA	few	ASSYSLGAASPLH
TRBV28	TRBJ2-4	TRBD2	NA	ASTGLAKKNIQY
TRBV28	TRBJ2-5	NA	NA	ASRLLGRQETQY
TRBV7-9	TRBJ1-5	TRBD1	NA	ASGTGVYSNQPQH
TRBV21-1	TRBJ2-1	NA	NA	ASSRTDEQF
TRBV30	TRBJ1-6	NA	NA	AWSVSDFNSPLH
TRBV4-2	TRBJ2-2	NA	NA	ASSPGGAGELF
TRBV6-5	TRBJ2-1	TRBD1	NA	ASSSSRGQNEQF